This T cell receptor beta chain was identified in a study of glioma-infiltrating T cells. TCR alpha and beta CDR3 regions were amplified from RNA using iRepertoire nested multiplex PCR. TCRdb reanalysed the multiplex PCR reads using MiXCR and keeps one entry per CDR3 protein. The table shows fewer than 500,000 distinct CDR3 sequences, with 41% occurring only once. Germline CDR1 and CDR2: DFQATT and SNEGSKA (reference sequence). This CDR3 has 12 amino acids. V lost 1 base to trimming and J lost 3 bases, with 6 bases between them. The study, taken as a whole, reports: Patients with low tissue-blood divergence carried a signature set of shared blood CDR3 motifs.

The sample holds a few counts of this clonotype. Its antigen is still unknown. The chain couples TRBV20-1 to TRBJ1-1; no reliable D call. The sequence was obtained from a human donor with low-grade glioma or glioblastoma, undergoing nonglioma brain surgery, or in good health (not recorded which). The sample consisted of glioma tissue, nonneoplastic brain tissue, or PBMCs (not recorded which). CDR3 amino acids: CSARAGYTEAFF. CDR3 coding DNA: TGCAGTGCTAGAGCTGGGTACACTGAAGCTTTCTTT.